This T cell receptor beta chain appears in the sequencing data of a study of T cell changes during pregnancy in multiple sclerosis. Germline V CDR1 and CDR2: MGHRA, YSYEKL. The CDR3 covers 14 residues. V was clipped by 3 bases and J by 6 bases, with 13 bases between them. The protocol was immunoSEQ multiplex PCR, while the TCRdb copy is restricted to in-frame clones and leaves out a portion. Of roughly 38,000 clones detected, roughly 91% appear once; the ten largest clones hold 0.45% to 0.55%. The source is a female donor in good health, enrolled as a control in a pregnancy study. Material: CD4+ T cells from peripheral blood mononuclear cells, obtained in the second trimester of pregnancy. This chain connects TRBV4-1 to TRBJ2-3; D is perhaps TRBD2 (6 bases). The CDR3 DNA reads TGCGCCAGCAGCCATTCGGGGGATTCGGATACGCAGTATTTT. Protein sequence: CASSHSGDSDTQYF.